Detailed here is one T cell receptor beta chain. Antigen: not known. The protocol was immunoSEQ multiplex PCR, while the TCRdb copy is restricted to in-frame clones and leaves out a portion. This sample yields 65,000 to 80,000 clones, of which about 72% are seen a single time; approximately 5% belongs to the top ten. These data come from a study of PD-1 blockade in mismatch repair-deficient tumors. Study-level information: Patients had about 13 mismatch repair-deficient cancer types and were previously treated and progressing. Study-wide results and caveats: Tumor-resident clones, often undetectable pretreatment in blood, expanded then contracted after pembrolizumab.

Mismatch repair deficiency was confirmed in all patients, by PCR or immunohistochemistry. TCRs were sequenced from a few patients responding to pembrolizumab. Looked up from germline, CDR1 is KGHSH and CDR2 is LQKENI. The CDR3 sequence is 15 residues long. V was clipped by 6 bases and J by 6 bases; unmatched bases: 12. Sequencing used peripheral blood, obtained 2 weeks after starting pembrolizumab. The clonotype was recovered from an adult with mismatch repair-deficient cancer. The chain employs TRBV18 and TRBJ1-2; 8 bases map to TRBD1. The CDR3 loop reads CASSQQGEVTDGYTF. The CDR3 region has the DNA TGTGCCAGCTCCCAACAGGGGGAAGTAACGGATGGCTACACCTTC. The entire variable domain, with the rest obtained from reference TRBV18 and TRBJ1-2, is as follows: NAGVMQNPRHLVRRRGQEARLRCSPMKGHSHVYWYRQLPEEGLKFMVYLQKENIIDESGMPKERFSAEFPKEGPSILRIQQVVRGDSAAYFCASSQQGEVTDGYTFGSGTRLTVV.